A single sample gave rise to the 27 T cell receptor beta chains below, sequenced in a study of cytomegalovirus exposure and HLA in healthy donors. The PCR had 60 Vbeta and 13 Jbeta primers. TCRdb's copy holds only in-frame clones and misses some; the assay was immunoSEQ multiplex PCR. There are approximately 190,000 clones in the sample; more than 65% occur only once, and around 1.9% lies in the top ten. Input material: PBMCs. The receptors come from a woman aged 30 to 39 in good health and CMV-seronegative.

This chain connects TRBV18 to TRBJ1-2; 8 bases are shared with TRBD1. CDR1 and CDR2 (germline): KGHSH, LQKENI. V shed 1 base and J 6 bases; nucleotides not matched to a gene: 7. This CDR3 spans 15 amino acids. For the CDR3, the DNA is TGTGCCAGCTCACCACAGACAGGGGACGGGGATGGCTACACCTTC. This sequence encodes CASSPQTGDGDGYTF. The full variable domain, rest sourced from reference TRBV18 and TRBJ1-2, is NAGVMQNPRHLVRRRGQEARLRCSPMKGHSHVYWYRQLPEEGLKFMVYLQKENIIDESGMPKERFSAEFPKEGPSILRIQQVVRGDSAAYFCASSPQTGDGDGYTFGSGTRLTVV.

The rearrangement links TRBV18 to TRBJ2-3; 12 bases are a match to TRBD2. The V gene end was trimmed by 2 bases and the J gene end by 3 bases; junction bases not matched to a gene: 3. Germline V gene lookup returns CDR1 KGHSH and CDR2 LQKENI. The CDR3 contains 16 residues. DNA of the CDR3: TGTGCCAGCTCACCAGAGACTAGCGGGAGTACAGATACGCAGTATTTT. This codes for CASSPETSGSTDTQYF.

This rearrangement joins TRBV6-6 to TRBJ1-2; 7 bases map to TRBD1. Germline loops: CDR1 MNHNY, CDR2 SVGAGI (reference sequence). J was trimmed by 2 bases and V by 6 bases; bases with no gene match: 3. The CDR3 has 13 residues. The CDR3 is CASRQGENYGYTF. CDR3 nucleotides: TGTGCCAGCAGGCAGGGGGAGAACTATGGCTACACCTTC.

The genes are TRBV7-9 and TRBJ1-2; 8 bases match TRBD1. J gave up 8 bases and V 5 bases, and 10 bases lay outside the gene matches. The CDR3 runs 14 residues. Germline V lookup: CDR1 SEHNR, CDR2 FQNEAQ (reference sequence). CDR3 nucleotide sequence: TGTGCCAGCAGCCCCGGACAGGGTGTCGGCGGCTACACCTTC. Translating it yields CASSPGQGVGGYTF.

The gene calls are TRBV30 and TRBJ2-6; perhaps TRBD1 as D (6 bases). The CDR3 contains 14 residues. Germline-derived CDR1 and CDR2 are GTSNPN and SVGIG (reference sequence). The CDR3 bases are TGTGCTATGGGGGCTTTCTCTGGGGCCAACGTCCTGACTTTC. Translation gives CAMGAFSGANVLTF.

V gene TRBV18 combines with J gene TRBJ1-2; D is unclear. The V gene lost 2 bases and the J gene lost 3 bases, with 10 bases spanning the gap. The CDR3 is 14 amino acids. Germline CDR1 reads KGHSH; CDR2 reads LQKENI. Here the CDR3 DNA reads TGTGCCAGCTCACCATCAGGAGGTCACTATGGCTACACCTTC. Amino acids: CASSPSGGHYGYTF.

This clone was counted a single time. At one of its ends the junction is not consistent with the germline gene, which may arise from a read error. This chain joins TRBV7-9 and TRBJ1-2, with 8 bases identical to TRBD1. The CDR3 totals 16 residues. The germline V gene encodes CDR1 SEHNR and CDR2 FQNEAQ (reference sequence). Here the CDR3 reads CSSSLSGTGANYGYTF. DNA of the CDR3: TGTTCCAGCAGCTTATCCGGGACAGGAGCTAACTATGGCTACACCTTC.

The rearrangement uses TRBV29-1 and TRBJ1-1, with 8 bases identical to TRBD1. Germline CDR1 and CDR2: SQVTM and ANQGSEA. CDR3 length: 13 residues. V lost 7 bases to trimming and J lost 2 bases; unmatched junction nucleotides: 6. CDR3 bases: TGCAGCGCCGGGACAGGCGGAAACACTGAAGCTTTCTTT. Translated: CSAGTGGNTEAFF.

V usage is TRBV28 and J usage is TRBJ1-1; tentative D call: TRBD1 (5 bases). The CDR3 extends over 16 amino acids. The V and J ends lost 1 base and 0 bases respectively, with 12 bases between them. The germline CDR1 and CDR2 sequences are MDHEN and SYDVKM. The chain's CDR3 is CASSLYAAGMNTEAFF. The CDR3 coding sequence is TGTGCCAGCAGTTTATATGCGGCAGGGATGAACACTGAAGCTTTCTTT.

This chain joins TRBV6-5 and TRBJ2-1; TRBD1 agrees at 7 bases. V shed 4 bases and J 5 bases; nucleotides not matched to a gene: 5. This CDR3 contains 14 residues. The germline V gene has CDR1 MNHEY and CDR2 SVGAGI. The CDR3 DNA follows: TGTGCCAGCAGTTCCCGGACAGGCAACAATGAGCAGTTCTTC. This gives the protein CASSSRTGNNEQFF.

The V call is TRBV9, the J call TRBJ1-3; 7 bases align to TRBD1. The CDR3 totals 17 residues. The ends lost 4 bases at V and 0 bases at J; junction bases unmatched: 10. CDR1 is SGDLS, CDR2 YYNGEE, per germline. The CDR3 reads CASSPPPGQSSGNTIYF. CDR3 DNA: TGTGCCAGCAGCCCCCCCCCGGGACAGAGCTCTGGAAACACCATATATTTT.

This chain links TRBV10-3 with TRBJ2-7, with a possible D match to TRBD2 (6 bases). The CDR3 length is 13 residues. Germline CDR1 is ENHRY and CDR2 is SYGVKD. V lost 3 bases, J lost 5 bases, and 11 bases lay in between. The CDR3 protein is CAISEGLANEQYF. DNA for the CDR3: TGTGCCATCAGTGAAGGTCTAGCGAACGAGCAGTACTTC.

The chain carries TRBV5-1 and TRBJ2-5; D might be TRBD2 (5 bases). V lost 6 bases to trimming and J lost 4 bases, with 19 bases between them. This CDR3 contains 15 residues. The germline V gene encodes CDR1 SGHRS and CDR2 YFSETQ. CDR3 in DNA: TGCGCCAGCACTGGGGAAGGGAGTGCCGGAGAGACCCAGTACTTC. Its protein product is CASTGEGSAGETQYF.

This clone has just a few counts. This sequence joins TRBV13 and TRBJ2-7; TRBD1 aligns across 8 bases. V shed 2 bases, J shed 6 bases, and the junction held 9 bases outside the gene matches. CDR3 length: 15 amino acids. The germline CDR1 and CDR2 sequences are PRHDT and FYEKMQ (reference sequence). In DNA form, the CDR3 reads TGTGCCAGCAGCTTAACCCCGGACAGGGTGGTCGAGCAGTACTTC. This sequence encodes CASSLTPDRVVEQYF. Drawing the rest from reference TRBV13 and TRBJ2-7, the complete variable domain is AAGVIQSPRHLIKEKRETATLKCYPIPRHDTVYWYQQGPGQDPQFLISFYEKMQSDKGSIPDRFSAQQFSDYHSELNMSSLELGDSALYFCASSLTPDRVVEQYFGPGTRLTVT.

This chain joins TRBV13 and TRBJ1-6; D not resolved. The CDR3 runs to 14 residues. CDR1 and CDR2 from the germline V gene are PRHDT and FYEKMQ (reference sequence). Trimming stripped 7 bases from V and 3 bases from J, with 10 bases between. Here the CDR3 DNA reads TGTGCCAGCACAGGCTCACTCTATAATTCACCCCTCCACTTT. Protein product: CASTGSLYNSPLHF.

This clone occurred a few times. V and J are TRBV19 and TRBJ1-2; D not certain. V lost 7 bases, J lost 4 bases, and 13 bases lay in between. Germline V gives CDR1 LNHDA, CDR2 SQIVND (reference sequence). The CDR3 sequence is 13 residues long. CDR3 protein: CASTGGDSYGYTF. DNA of the CDR3: TGTGCCAGTACCGGTGGCGACTCCTATGGCTACACCTTC.

The gene calls are TRBV7-8 and TRBJ2-2; maybe TRBD2 (6 bases). Trimming pared 1 base from V and 0 bases from J, leaving 15 bases between. Germline assignment: CDR1 SGHVS and CDR2 FQNEAQ. This CDR3 has 18 amino acids. For the CDR3, the DNA is TGTGCCAGCAGCTTAGTAAGCGGGCAGGGTACGAACACCGGGGAGCTGTTTTTT. It encodes CASSLVSGQGTNTGELFF.

This chain joins TRBV5-1 and TRBJ1-1; 7 nucleotides line up with TRBD1. The germline CDR1 and CDR2 sequences are SGHRS and YFSETQ. The CDR3 covers 17 residues. V was pared by 3 bases and J by 0 bases, with 11 bases of the junction left unmatched. The CDR3 region is CASSSTPGQEMNTEAFF. The CDR3 bases are TGCGCCAGCAGCTCGACCCCTGGACAGGAAATGAACACTGAAGCTTTCTTT. Drawing the rest from reference TRBV5-1 and TRBJ1-1, the complete variable domain is KAGVTQTPRYLIKTRGQQVTLSCSPISGHRSVSWYQQTPGQGLQFLFEYFSETQRNKGNFPGRFSGRQFSNSRSEMNVSTLELGDSALYLCASSSTPGQEMNTEAFFGQGTRLTVV.

The V and J genes are TRBV19 and TRBJ2-3, with 12 nucleotides matching TRBD1. In germline, CDR1 is LNHDA, CDR2 SQIVND (reference sequence). Trimming at V came to 5 bases and at J to 7 bases, leaving 10 bases not matched to a gene. The CDR3 contains 16 residues. CDR3 DNA: TGTGCCAGTAGTTTTTCCCGGGACAGGGGGCTAAATACGCAGTATTTT. Residues: CASSFSRDRGLNTQYF.

As regards this clone: An end of the junction does not agree with germline; a read error may underlie this. The rearrangement joins TRBV7-7 to TRBJ2-5; tentatively, D is TRBD2 (6 bases). Germline-derived CDR1 and CDR2 are SSHAT and FNYEAQ (reference sequence). The CDR3 consists of 15 residues. The CDR3, as DNA: TGTGCTAGCAGCTTACAAACTGGGGGGACAGAGACCCAGTACTTC. Amino acid sequence: CASSLQTGGTETQYF. Supplemented by reference TRBV7-7 and TRBJ2-5, the full variable domain reads GAGVSQSPRYKVTKRGQDVTLRCDPISSHATLYWYQQALGQGPEFLTYFNYEAQPDKSGLPSDRFSAERPEGSISTLTIQRTEQRDSAMYRCASSLQTGGTETQYFGPGTRLLVL.

The V and J genes are TRBV10-3 and TRBJ2-1; 7 bases fit TRBD1. Germline values: CDR1 ENHRY, CDR2 SYGVKD. The CDR3 runs to 18 residues. Trimming cost V 0 bases and J 5 bases; bases outside gene matches: 13. CDR3 sequence: CAISESGITDRSDNEQFF. CDR3 nucleotides: TGTGCCATCAGTGAGTCGGGCATCACGGACAGGAGTGACAATGAGCAGTTCTTC.

This clone showed up just a few times. The chain couples TRBV9 to TRBJ2-1; D possibly corresponds to TRBD2 (7 bases). V was clipped by 0 bases and J by 9 bases, with 19 bases between them. Germline loops: CDR1 SGDLS, CDR2 YYNGEE. This CDR3 has 16 amino acids. This CDR3 is CASSVERGALQGEQFF. DNA of the CDR3: TGTGCCAGCAGCGTAGAACGGGGGGCCCTCCAGGGTGAGCAGTTCTTC.

The chain joins TRBV5-1 to TRBJ1-4; maybe TRBD1 (6 bases). Germline V CDR1 and CDR2: SGHRS, YFSETQ. The CDR3 is 16 amino acids. The V gene lost 4 bases and the J gene lost 0 bases, with 13 bases spanning the gap. The CDR3 here is CASSPGQFATNEKLFF. CDR3 sequence (DNA): TGCGCCAGCAGCCCTGGACAGTTTGCAACTAATGAAAAACTGTTTTTT.

This clone was picked up one time. This sequence joins TRBV27 and TRBJ1-6; D is perhaps TRBD1 (6 bases). This CDR3 spans 17 amino acids. Trimming cost V 0 bases and J 6 bases, with 15 bases left between them. Germline V lookup: CDR1 MNHEY, CDR2 SMNVEV (reference sequence). The CDR3 nucleotides read TGTGCCAGCAGTTTATCGGTCCGGACAGCTATTAATTCACCCCTCCACTTT. Residues: CASSLSVRTAINSPLHF.

The chain combines TRBV7-9 with TRBJ2-3; 10 bases align to TRBD1. The V gene's germline CDR1 is SEHNR and CDR2 FQNEAQ (reference sequence). J gave up 4 bases and V 6 bases, and 10 bases lay outside the gene matches. The CDR3 runs to 16 residues. The DNA of the CDR3 is TGTGCCAGCAGGGATCCGGGACAGGGGCACGCAGATACGCAGTATTTT. Translated, it gives CASRDPGQGHADTQYF.

The rearrangement joins TRBV11-2 to TRBJ2-1, with 8 positions matching TRBD2. The V gene's germline CDR1 is SGHAT and CDR2 FQNNGV. CDR3 length: 14 residues. After removal of 10 bases from V and 3 bases from J, the junction contained 8 bases not matched to a gene. The CDR3 loop reads CAIIAGNNYNEQFF. In DNA form, the CDR3 reads TGTGCCATCATAGCGGGGAATAACTACAATGAGCAGTTCTTC. Combining the CDR3 with reference TRBV11-2 and TRBJ2-1 gives the whole variable domain EAGVAQSPRYKIIEKRQSVAFWCNPISGHATLYWYQQILGQGPKLLIQFQNNGVVDDSQLPKDRFSAERLKGVDSTLKIQPAKLEDSAVYLCAIIAGNNYNEQFFGPGTRLTVL.

The chain has TRBV6-1 and TRBJ1-3; 7 bases are a match to TRBD1. J gave up 7 bases and V 3 bases, and 3 bases lay outside the gene matches. The CDR3 spans 13 residues. In germline, CDR1 is MNHNS, CDR2 SASEGT. The CDR3 bases are TGTGCCAGCAGTGAGACAGGGAAGAACACCATATATTTT. It yields the protein CASSETGKNTIYF.